A single sample gave rise to the 14 T cell receptor beta chains below, sequenced in a study of beta chain features in type 1 diabetes. What was sequenced were expressed TCRB transcripts, since all of the isolated RNA had been reverse transcribed. Measured with immunoSEQ multiplex PCR; TCRdb has only the in-frame clones, and not every one. The sample records 200,000 to 250,000 clones, roughly 11% being singletons. Sequences were obtained from central memory CD4+ T cells from blood. The receptor source for this set is a man aged 18 to 30 in good health.

V is TRBV21-1 and J is TRBJ2-3; TRBD1, as called in the table, went unchecked against the DNA. TRBV21-1 corresponds to a pseudogene. This CDR3 has 16 amino acids. The CDR3 sequence: CASSPDGDIGTDTQYF. The CDR3 region has the DNA TGTGCCAGCAGCCCCGACGGGGACATAGGCACAGATACGCAGTATTTT.

A few counts support this clone. This chain uses TRBV5-1 with TRBJ2-7; no clear D gene. Germline loops: CDR1 SGHRS, CDR2 YFSETQ. With 2 bases removed from V and 5 bases from J, the gap between germline ends came to 8 bases. CDR3 length: 12 amino acids. The CDR3: CASSFPADEQYF. The CDR3 region has the DNA TGCGCCAGCAGCTTCCCGGCGGACGAGCAGTACTTC.

This clone was counted a few times. J is TRBJ2-2 and V is TRBV7-9, with D perhaps TRBD2 (5 bases). The CDR3 contains 15 residues. Germline V gene lookup returns CDR1 SEHNR and CDR2 FQNEAQ (reference sequence). V shed 4 bases and J shed 4 bases, with 13 bases lying between them. Here the CDR3 reads CASSSRVAGTGELFF. The CDR3 DNA follows: TGTGCCAGCAGCTCACGGGTGGCGGGCACCGGGGAGCTGTTTTTT. The complete variable domain, with remaining parts taken from reference TRBV7-9 and TRBJ2-2, reads DTGVSQNPRHKITKRGQNVTFRCDPISEHNRLYWYRQTLGQGPEFLTYFQNEAQLEKSRLLSDRFSAERPKGSFSTLEIQRTEQGDSAMYLCASSSRVAGTGELFFGEGSRLTVL.

The sample holds a few counts of this clone. The J gene is TRBJ1-5, the V gene TRBV2, with TRBD1 matching 9 bases. Germline values: CDR1 SNHLY, CDR2 FYNNEI. The ends lost 7 bases at V and 3 bases at J; junction bases unmatched: 7. The CDR3 totals 15 residues. CDR3 sequence: CASTRDRAYNQPQHF. The CDR3 nucleotides are TGTGCCAGCACTAGGGACAGGGCTTACAATCAGCCCCAGCATTTT.

This clone was observed a few times. The chain carries TRBV10-3 and TRBJ2-4; D ambiguous. The CDR3 is made up of 12 amino acids. The germline V gene has CDR1 ENHRY and CDR2 SYGVKD. With 0 bases removed from V and 6 bases from J, the gap between germline ends came to 3 bases. The CDR3 region is CAISESSNIQYF. The CDR3 DNA reads as TGTGCCATCAGTGAGTCATCAAACATTCAGTACTTC.

The V and J genes are TRBV5-1 and TRBJ2-5, with D perhaps TRBD1 (5 bases). Germline V CDR1 and CDR2: SGHRS, YFSETQ. V lost 4 bases to trimming and J lost 1 base, with 8 bases between them. The CDR3 loop spans 13 amino acids. CDR3 residues: CASSHDSQETQYF. The CDR3 bases are TGCGCCAGCAGCCATGACAGCCAAGAGACCCAGTACTTC. The whole variable domain, filled in from reference TRBV5-1 and TRBJ2-5, reads KAGVTQTPRYLIKTRGQQVTLSCSPISGHRSVSWYQQTPGQGLQFLFEYFSETQRNKGNFPGRFSGRQFSNSRSEMNVSTLELGDSALYLCASSHDSQETQYFGPGTRLLVL.

The genes are TRBV6-5 and TRBJ2-5; 7 bases map to TRBD2. CDR1 MNHEY and CDR2 SVGAGI come from the germline V gene. The CDR3 length is 13 residues. The junction had 6 bases not matched to a gene; V was cut back by 6 bases and J by 5 bases. CDR3 sequence: CASSGRRSETQYF. The CDR3 bases are TGTGCCAGCAGCGGGAGGAGGAGCGAGACCCAGTACTTC.

This clone has just a few counts. V and J are TRBV30 and TRBJ2-2; perhaps TRBD2 as D (6 bases). V gave up 3 bases and J gave up 6 bases, with 14 bases separating them. CDR3 length equals 14 residues. Per the germline V gene, CDR1 is GTSNPN and CDR2 is SVGIG (reference sequence). The CDR3 loop is CAWRRRSGAGELFF. The DNA for the CDR3 is TGTGCCTGGAGAAGGCGATCGGGGGCCGGGGAGCTGTTTTTT. The full variable domain, with the rest looked up from reference TRBV30 and TRBJ2-2, is SQTIHQWPATLVQPVGSPLSLECTVEGTSNPNLYWYRQAAGRGLQLLFYSVGIGQISSEVPQNLSASRPQDRQFILSSKKLLLSDSGFYLCAWRRRSGAGELFFGEGSRLTVL.

The chain recombines TRBV7-3 with TRBJ2-3; D is uncertain. This CDR3 is 15 amino acids long. The V gene lost 5 bases and the J gene lost 0 bases, with 12 bases spanning the gap. CDR1 SGHTA and CDR2 FQGTGA come from the germline V gene. In DNA, the CDR3 is TGTGCCAGCAGCGGTCGTGGCCAAAGCACAGATACGCAGTATTTT. Translation: CASSGRGQSTDTQYF.

The V gene is TRBV20-1, the J gene TRBJ1-1; no firm D call. The germline V gene has CDR1 DFQATT and CDR2 SNEGSKA (reference sequence). Trimming cost V 5 bases and J 3 bases, with 4 bases left between them. This CDR3 has 10 residues. The CDR3 reads CSAQYTEAFF. CDR3 nucleotide sequence: TGCAGTGCTCAATACACTGAAGCTTTCTTT.

This clone was observed a few times. The gene calls are TRBV28 and TRBJ2-5; TRBD2 is a possible D gene (5 bases). The CDR3 consists of 12 residues. Germline lookup yields CDR1 MDHEN and CDR2 SYDVKM. V lost 4 bases and J lost 8, with 11 bases in between. The CDR3 sequence is CASSSGSGTQYF. In DNA, the CDR3 is TGTGCCAGCAGTTCGGGCAGCGGAACCCAGTACTTC. Filled out from reference TRBV28 and TRBJ2-5, the complete variable domain reads DVKVTQSSRYLVKRTGEKVFLECVQDMDHENMFWYRQDPGLGLRLIYFSYDVKMKEKGDIPEGYSVSREKKERFSLILESASTNQTSMYLCASSSGSGTQYFGPGTRLLVL.

This clone was counted between two and nine times. The V and J genes are TRBV19 and TRBJ2-3; unclear D gene. Germline V gene data show CDR1 as LNHDA and CDR2 as SQIVND (reference sequence). The CDR3 extends over 17 amino acids. V lost 1 base, J lost 0 bases, and 14 bases lay in between. CDR3 residues: CASSIASTIPSTDTQYF. The DNA of the CDR3 is TGTGCCAGTAGTATAGCATCGACCATACCTAGCACAGATACGCAGTATTTT.

The V call is TRBV30, the J call TRBJ2-3; 8 positions match TRBD1. Per the germline V gene, CDR1 is GTSNPN and CDR2 is SVGIG (reference sequence). The CDR3 runs 15 residues. The V segment lost 4 bases and the J segment 0 bases; nucleotides outside the gene matches: 6. As DNA, the CDR3 is TGTGCCTGGAATACCGGGACAGGTAGCACAGATACGCAGTATTTT. Encoded protein: CAWNTGTGSTDTQYF.

The V and J genes are TRBV4-3 and TRBJ2-1; D gene unclear. The CDR3 length is 12 residues. Between the trimmed V and J ends, which lost 1 base and 7 bases, there was a span of 5 bases. Germline V gene data show CDR1 as LGHNA and CDR2 as YSLEER. The CDR3 DNA follows: TGCGCCAGCAGCCAAGCCAGGAATGAGCAGTTCTTC. Residues: CASSQARNEQFF.